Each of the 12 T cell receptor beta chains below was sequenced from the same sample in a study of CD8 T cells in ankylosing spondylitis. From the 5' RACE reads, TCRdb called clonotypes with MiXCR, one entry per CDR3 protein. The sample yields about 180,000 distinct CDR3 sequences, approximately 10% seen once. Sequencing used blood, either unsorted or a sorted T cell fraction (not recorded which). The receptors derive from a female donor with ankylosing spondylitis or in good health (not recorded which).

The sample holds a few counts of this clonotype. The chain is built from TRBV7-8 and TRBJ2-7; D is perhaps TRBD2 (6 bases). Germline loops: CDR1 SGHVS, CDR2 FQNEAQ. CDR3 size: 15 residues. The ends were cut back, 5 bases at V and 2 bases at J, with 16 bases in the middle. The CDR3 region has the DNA TGTGCCAGCAGCCCTGGCGTGGGGGGTGCCTACGAGCAGTACTTC. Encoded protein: CASSPGVGGAYEQYF.

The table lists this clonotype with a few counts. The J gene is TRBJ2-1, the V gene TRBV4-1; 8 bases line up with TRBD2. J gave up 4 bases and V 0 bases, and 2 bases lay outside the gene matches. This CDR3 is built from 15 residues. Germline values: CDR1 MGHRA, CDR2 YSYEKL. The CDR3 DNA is TGCGCCAGCAGCCAAGAACTAGCGGAGTACAATGAGCAGTTCTTC. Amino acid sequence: CASSQELAEYNEQFF.

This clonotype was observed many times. CDR3 nucleotides: TGTGCCAGCAGCCGCCTGAGGTCTAGCACAGATACGCAGTATTTT. Residues: CASSRLRSSTDTQYF. The chain uses TRBV14 and TRBJ2-3; unclear D gene. V dropped 4 bases and J dropped 0 bases, with 11 bases sitting between them. Germline values: CDR1 SGHDN, CDR2 FVKESK. This CDR3 is built from 15 residues.

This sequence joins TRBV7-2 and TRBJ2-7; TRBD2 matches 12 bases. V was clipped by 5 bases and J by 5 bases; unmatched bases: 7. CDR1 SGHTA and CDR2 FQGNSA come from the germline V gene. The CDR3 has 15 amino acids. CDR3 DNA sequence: TGTGCCAGCAGCGACCTAGCGGGGGGGCGGCACGAGCAGTACTTC. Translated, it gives CASSDLAGGRHEQYF.

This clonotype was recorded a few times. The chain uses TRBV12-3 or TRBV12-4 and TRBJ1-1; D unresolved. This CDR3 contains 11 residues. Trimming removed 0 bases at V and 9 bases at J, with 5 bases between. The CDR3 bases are TGTGCCAGCAGTTTAGCATCTCAAGCTTTCTTT. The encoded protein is CASSLASQAFF.

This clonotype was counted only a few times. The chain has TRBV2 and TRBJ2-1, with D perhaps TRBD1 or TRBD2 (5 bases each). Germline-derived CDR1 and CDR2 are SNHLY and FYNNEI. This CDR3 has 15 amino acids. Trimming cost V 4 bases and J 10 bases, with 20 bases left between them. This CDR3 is CASSAVEGTYREQFF. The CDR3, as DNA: TGTGCCAGCAGTGCGGTCGAGGGGACCTACAGGGAGCAGTTCTTC. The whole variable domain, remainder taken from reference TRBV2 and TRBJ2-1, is EPEVTQTPSHQVTQMGQEVILRCVPISNHLYFYWYRQILGQKVEFLVSFYNNEISEKSEIFDDQFSVERPDGSNFTLKIRSTKLEDSAMYFCASSAVEGTYREQFFGPGTRLTVL.

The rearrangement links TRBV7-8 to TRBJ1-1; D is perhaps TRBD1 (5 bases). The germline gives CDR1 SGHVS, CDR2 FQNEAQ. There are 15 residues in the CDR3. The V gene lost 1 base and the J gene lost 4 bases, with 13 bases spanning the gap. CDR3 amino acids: CASSLDQGRVTEAFF. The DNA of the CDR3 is TGTGCCAGCAGCTTAGATCAGGGTAGAGTCACTGAAGCTTTCTTT.

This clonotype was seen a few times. This chain's CDR3 is CSAVGEGELWETQYF. CDR3 bases: TGCAGTGCTGTAGGAGAGGGGGAGCTGTGGGAGACCCAGTACTTC. The chain uses TRBV20-1 and TRBJ2-5; possible D gene TRBD1, 6 bases. The CDR3 spans 15 residues. Germline-derived CDR1 and CDR2 are DFQATT and SNEGSKA (reference sequence). V gave up 5 bases and J gave up 5 bases, with 21 bases separating them.

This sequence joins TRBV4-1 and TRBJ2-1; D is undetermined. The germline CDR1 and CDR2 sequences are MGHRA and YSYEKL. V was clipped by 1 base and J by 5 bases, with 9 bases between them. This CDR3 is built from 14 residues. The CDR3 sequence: CASSQGPANNEQFF. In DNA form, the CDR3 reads TGCGCCAGCAGCCAAGGACCAGCCAACAATGAGCAGTTCTTC.

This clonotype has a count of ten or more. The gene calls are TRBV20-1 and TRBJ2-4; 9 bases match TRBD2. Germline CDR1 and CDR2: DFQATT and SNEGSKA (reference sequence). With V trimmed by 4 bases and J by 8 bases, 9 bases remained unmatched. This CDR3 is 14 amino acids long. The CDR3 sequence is CSATPSGAGDIQYF. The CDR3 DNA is TGCAGTGCTACCCCTAGCGGGGCTGGAGACATTCAGTACTTC.

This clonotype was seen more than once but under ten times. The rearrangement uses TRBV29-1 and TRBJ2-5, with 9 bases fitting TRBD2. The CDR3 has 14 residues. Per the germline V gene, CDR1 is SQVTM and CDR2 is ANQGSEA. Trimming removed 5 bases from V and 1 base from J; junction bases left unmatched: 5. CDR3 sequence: CSVPGLARQETQYF. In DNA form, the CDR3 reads TGCAGCGTTCCTGGACTAGCGCGCCAAGAGACCCAGTACTTC.

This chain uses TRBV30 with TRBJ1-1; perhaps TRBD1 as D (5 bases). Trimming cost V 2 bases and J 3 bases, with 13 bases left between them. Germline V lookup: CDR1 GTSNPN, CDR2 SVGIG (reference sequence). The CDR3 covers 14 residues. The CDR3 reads CAWSTGTVDTEAFF. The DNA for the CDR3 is TGTGCCTGGAGTACCGGGACGGTAGACACTGAAGCTTTCTTT.